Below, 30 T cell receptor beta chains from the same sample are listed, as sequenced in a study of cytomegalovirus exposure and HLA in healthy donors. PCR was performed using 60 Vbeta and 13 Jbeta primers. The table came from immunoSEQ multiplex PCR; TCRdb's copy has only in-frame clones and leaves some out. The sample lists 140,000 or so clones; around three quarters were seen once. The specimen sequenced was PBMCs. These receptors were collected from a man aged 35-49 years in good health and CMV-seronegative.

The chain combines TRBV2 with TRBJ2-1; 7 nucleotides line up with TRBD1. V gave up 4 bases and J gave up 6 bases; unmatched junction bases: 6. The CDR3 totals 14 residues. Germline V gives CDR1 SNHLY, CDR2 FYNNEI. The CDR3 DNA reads TGTGCCAGCAGTGGACAGGGCCTGGGCAATGAGCAGTTCTTC. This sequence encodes CASSGQGLGNEQFF.

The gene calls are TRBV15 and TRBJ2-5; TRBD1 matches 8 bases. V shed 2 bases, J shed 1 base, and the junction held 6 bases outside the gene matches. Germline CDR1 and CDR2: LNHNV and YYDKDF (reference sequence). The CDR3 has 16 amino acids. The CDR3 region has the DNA TGTGCCACCAGCAGAAGAATTGGACAGGGCCAAGAGACCCAGTACTTC. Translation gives CATSRRIGQGQETQYF.

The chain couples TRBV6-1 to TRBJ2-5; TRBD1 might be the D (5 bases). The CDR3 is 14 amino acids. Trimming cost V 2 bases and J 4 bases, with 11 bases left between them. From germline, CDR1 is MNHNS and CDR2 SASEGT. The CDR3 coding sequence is TGTGCCAGCAGTGAAATGGACAAGCGAGAGACCCAGTACTTC. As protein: CASSEMDKRETQYF.

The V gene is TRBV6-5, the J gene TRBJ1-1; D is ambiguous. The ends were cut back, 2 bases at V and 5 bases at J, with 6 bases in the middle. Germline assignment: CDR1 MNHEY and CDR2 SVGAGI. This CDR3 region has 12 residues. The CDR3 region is CASSYGATEAFF. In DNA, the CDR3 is TGTGCCAGCAGTTACGGTGCGACTGAAGCTTTCTTT.

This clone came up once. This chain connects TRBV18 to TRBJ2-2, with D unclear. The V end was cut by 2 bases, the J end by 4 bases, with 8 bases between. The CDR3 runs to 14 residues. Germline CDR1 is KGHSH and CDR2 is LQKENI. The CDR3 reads CASSPSESTGELFF. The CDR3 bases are TGTGCCAGCTCACCATCGGAGAGCACCGGGGAGCTGTTTTTT.

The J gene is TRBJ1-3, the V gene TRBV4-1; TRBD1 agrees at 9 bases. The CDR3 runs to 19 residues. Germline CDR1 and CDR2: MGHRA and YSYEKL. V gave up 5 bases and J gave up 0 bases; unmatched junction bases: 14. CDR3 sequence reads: CASSYTASGTGSSGNTIYF. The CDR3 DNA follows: TGCGCCAGCAGCTACACCGCCTCCGGGACAGGGAGCTCTGGAAACACCATATATTTT.

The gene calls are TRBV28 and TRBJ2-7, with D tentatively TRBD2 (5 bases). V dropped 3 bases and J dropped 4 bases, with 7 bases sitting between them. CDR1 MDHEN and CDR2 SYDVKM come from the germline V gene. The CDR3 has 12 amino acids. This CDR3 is CASSLPGYEQYF. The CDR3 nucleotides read TGTGCCAGCAGTTTGCCGGGGTACGAGCAGTACTTC. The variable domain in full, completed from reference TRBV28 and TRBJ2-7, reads DVKVTQSSRYLVKRTGEKVFLECVQDMDHENMFWYRQDPGLGLRLIYFSYDVKMKEKGDIPEGYSVSREKKERFSLILESASTNQTSMYLCASSLPGYEQYFGPGTRLTVT.

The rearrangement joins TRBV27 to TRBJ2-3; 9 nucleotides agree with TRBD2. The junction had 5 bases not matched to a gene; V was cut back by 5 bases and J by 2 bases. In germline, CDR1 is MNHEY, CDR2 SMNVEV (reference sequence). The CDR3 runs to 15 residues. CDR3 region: CASSAPGLATDTQYF. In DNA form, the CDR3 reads TGTGCCAGCAGTGCACCGGGACTAGCCACAGATACGCAGTATTTT.

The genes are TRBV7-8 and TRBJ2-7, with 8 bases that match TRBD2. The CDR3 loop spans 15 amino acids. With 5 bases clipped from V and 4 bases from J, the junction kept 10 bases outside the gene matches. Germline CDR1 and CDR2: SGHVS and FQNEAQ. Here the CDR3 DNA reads TGTGCCAGCAGCCCCCGCCCGGGGGGGACTTACGAGCAGTACTTC. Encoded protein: CASSPRPGGTYEQYF.

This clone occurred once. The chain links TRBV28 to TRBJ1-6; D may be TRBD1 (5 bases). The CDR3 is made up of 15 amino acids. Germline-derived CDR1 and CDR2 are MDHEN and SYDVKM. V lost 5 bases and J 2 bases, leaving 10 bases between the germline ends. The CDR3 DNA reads TGTGCCAGCAGTCGGGGGTGGCCCTATAATTCACCCCTCCACTTT. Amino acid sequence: CASSRGWPYNSPLHF.

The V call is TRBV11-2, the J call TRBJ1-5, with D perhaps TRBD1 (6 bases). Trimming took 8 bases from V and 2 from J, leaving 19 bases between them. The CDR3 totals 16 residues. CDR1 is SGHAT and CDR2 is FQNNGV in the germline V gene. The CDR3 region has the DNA TGTGCCAGCGTGACGAAGGGGGGGCTTGGCAATCAGCCCCAGCATTTT. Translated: CASVTKGGLGNQPQHF.

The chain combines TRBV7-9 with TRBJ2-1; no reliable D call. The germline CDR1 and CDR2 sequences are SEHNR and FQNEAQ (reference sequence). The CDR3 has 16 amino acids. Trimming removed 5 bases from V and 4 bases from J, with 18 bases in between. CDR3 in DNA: TGTGCCAGCAGCCCATCCCGATACACAGTGTACAATGAGCAGTTCTTC. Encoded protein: CASSPSRYTVYNEQFF.

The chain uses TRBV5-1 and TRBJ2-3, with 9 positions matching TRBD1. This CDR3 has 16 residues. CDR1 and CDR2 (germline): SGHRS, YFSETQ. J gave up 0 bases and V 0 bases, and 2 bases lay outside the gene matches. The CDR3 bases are TGCGCCAGCAGCTTGGCAGGACAGGGGAGCACAGATACGCAGTATTTT. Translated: CASSLAGQGSTDTQYF.

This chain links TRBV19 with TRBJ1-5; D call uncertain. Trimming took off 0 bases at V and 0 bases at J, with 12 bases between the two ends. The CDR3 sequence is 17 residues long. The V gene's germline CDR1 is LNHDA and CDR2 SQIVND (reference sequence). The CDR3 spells CASSIEEGEYSNQPQHF. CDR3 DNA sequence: TGTGCCAGTAGTATAGAGGAGGGAGAATATAGCAATCAGCCCCAGCATTTT.

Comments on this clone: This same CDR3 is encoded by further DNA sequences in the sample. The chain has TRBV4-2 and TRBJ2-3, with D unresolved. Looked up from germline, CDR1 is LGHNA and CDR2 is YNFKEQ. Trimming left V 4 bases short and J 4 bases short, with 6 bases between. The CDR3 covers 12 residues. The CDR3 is CASSPSADTQYF. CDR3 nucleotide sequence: TGTGCCAGCAGCCCGTCGGCAGATACGCAGTATTTT.

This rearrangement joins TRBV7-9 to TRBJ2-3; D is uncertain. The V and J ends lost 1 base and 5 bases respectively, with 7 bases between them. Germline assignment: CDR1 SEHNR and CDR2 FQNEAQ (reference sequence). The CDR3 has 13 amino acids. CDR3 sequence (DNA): TGTGCCAGCAGCTTAGGAGTGCGAGATACGCAGTATTTT. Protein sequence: CASSLGVRDTQYF. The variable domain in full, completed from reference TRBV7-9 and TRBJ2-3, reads DTGVSQNPRHKITKRGQNVTFRCDPISEHNRLYWYRQTLGQGPEFLTYFQNEAQLEKSRLLSDRFSAERPKGSFSTLEIQRTEQGDSAMYLCASSLGVRDTQYFGPGTRLTVL.

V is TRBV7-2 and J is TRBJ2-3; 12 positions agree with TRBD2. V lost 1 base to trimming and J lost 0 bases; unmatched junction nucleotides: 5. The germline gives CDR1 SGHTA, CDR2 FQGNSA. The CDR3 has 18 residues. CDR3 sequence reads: CASSLGLAGGISTDTQYF. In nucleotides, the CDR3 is TGTGCCAGCAGCTTAGGGCTAGCGGGGGGGATTAGCACAGATACGCAGTATTTT. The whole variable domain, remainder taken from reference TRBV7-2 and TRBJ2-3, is GAGVSQSPSNKVTEKGKDVELRCDPISGHTALYWYRQSLGQGLEFLIYFQGNSAPDKSGLPSDRFSAERTGGSVSTLTIQRTQQEDSAVYLCASSLGLAGGISTDTQYFGPGTRLTVL.

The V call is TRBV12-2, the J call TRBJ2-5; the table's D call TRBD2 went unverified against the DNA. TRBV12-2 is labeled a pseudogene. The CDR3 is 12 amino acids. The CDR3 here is CASRLGLETQYF. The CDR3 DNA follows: TGTGCAAGTCGCTTAGGACTGGAGACCCAGTACTTC.

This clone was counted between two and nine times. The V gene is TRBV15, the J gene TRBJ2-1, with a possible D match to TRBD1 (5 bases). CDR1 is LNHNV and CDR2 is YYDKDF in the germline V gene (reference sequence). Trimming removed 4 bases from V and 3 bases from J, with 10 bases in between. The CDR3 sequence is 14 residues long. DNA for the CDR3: TGTGCCACCAGCACCCGACAGCACTACAATGAGCAGTTCTTC. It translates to CATSTRQHYNEQFF.

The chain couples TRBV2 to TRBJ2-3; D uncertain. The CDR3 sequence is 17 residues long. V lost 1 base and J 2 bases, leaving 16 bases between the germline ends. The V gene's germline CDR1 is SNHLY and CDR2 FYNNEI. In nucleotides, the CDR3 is TGTGCCAGCAGTGAAGTGGAGCAATTCAGAGACACAGATACGCAGTATTTT. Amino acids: CASSEVEQFRDTDTQYF.

CDR3 loop: CASDLGQGSQPQHF. CDR3 DNA: TGTGCCAGCGACTTGGGACAGGGGAGTCAGCCCCAGCATTTT. The genes are TRBV2 and TRBJ1-5, with 10 bases matching TRBD1. The CDR3 contains 14 residues. Germline CDR1 reads SNHLY; CDR2 reads FYNNEI. J lost 6 bases, V lost 8 bases, and 7 bases had no gene match.

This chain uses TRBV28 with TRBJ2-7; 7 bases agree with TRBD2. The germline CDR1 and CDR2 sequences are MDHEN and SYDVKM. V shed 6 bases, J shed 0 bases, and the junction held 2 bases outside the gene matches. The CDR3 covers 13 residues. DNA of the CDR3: TGTGCCAGCAGGGGGAGGGACTCCTACGAGCAGTACTTC. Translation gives CASRGRDSYEQYF.

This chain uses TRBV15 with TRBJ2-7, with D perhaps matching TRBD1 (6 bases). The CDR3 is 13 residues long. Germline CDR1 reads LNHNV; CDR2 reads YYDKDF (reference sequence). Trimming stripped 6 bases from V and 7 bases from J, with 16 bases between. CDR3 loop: CATRVGGFYEQYF. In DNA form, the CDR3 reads TGTGCCACCAGGGTAGGGGGATTCTATGAGCAGTACTTC.

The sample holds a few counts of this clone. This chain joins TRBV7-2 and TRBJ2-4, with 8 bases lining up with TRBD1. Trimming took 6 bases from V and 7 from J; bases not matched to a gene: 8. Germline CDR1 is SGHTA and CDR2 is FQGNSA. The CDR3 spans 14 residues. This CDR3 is CASRETGVTNIQYF. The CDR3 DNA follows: TGTGCCAGCAGGGAGACAGGGGTTACGAACATTCAGTACTTC.

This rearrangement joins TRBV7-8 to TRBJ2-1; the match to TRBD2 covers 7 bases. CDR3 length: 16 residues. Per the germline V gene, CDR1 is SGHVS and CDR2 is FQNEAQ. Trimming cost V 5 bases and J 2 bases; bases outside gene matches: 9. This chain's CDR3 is CASSQSSGTPYNEQFF. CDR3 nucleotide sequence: TGTGCCAGCAGCCAGTCAAGCGGGACCCCCTACAATGAGCAGTTCTTC. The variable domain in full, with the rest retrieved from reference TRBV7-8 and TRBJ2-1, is GAGVSQSPRYKVAKRGQDVALRCDPISGHVSLFWYQQALGQGPEFLTYFQNEAQLDKSGLPSDRFFAERPEGSVSTLKIQRTQQEDSAVYLCASSQSSGTPYNEQFFGPGTRLTVL.

The CDR3 coding sequence is TGTGCCAGCAGTTCCTGGGACAGGGGTAACTATGGCTACACCTTC. Translating it yields CASSSWDRGNYGYTF. This rearrangement joins TRBV28 to TRBJ1-2, with TRBD1 matching over 10 bases. There are 15 residues in the CDR3. The J segment lost 1 base and the V segment lost 4 bases, leaving 3 bases of the junction unmatched. Germline assignment: CDR1 MDHEN and CDR2 SYDVKM.

The CDR3 sequence is CASSPTQGGQPQHF. DNA for the CDR3: TGTGCCAGTAGTCCCACTCAGGGGGGTCAGCCCCAGCATTTT. The chain carries TRBV19 and TRBJ1-5; 7 bases align to TRBD1. The CDR3 runs 14 residues. CDR1 and CDR2 (germline): LNHDA, SQIVND (reference sequence). J lost 6 bases, V lost 5 bases, and 7 bases had no gene match. Combining the CDR3 with reference TRBV19 and TRBJ1-5 gives the whole variable domain DGGITQSPKYLFRKEGQNVTLSCEQNLNHDAMYWYRQDPGQGLRLIYYSQIVNDFQKGDIAEGYSVSREKKESFPLTVTSAQKNPTAFYLCASSPTQGGQPQHFGDGTRLSIL.

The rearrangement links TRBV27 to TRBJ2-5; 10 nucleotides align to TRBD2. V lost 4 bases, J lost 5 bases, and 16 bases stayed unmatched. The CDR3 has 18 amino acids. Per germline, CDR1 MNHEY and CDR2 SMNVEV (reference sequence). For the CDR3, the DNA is TGTGCCAGCAGTTCACCCCCGGCTAGCGGGAGAGGTTGGGAGACCCAGTACTTC. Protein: CASSSPPASGRGWETQYF.

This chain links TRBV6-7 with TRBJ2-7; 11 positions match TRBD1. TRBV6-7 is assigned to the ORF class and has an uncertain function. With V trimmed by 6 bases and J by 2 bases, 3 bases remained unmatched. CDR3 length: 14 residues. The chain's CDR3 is CASRGQGGTYEQYF. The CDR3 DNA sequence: TGTGCCAGCAGGGGACAGGGGGGCACCTACGAGCAGTACTTC.

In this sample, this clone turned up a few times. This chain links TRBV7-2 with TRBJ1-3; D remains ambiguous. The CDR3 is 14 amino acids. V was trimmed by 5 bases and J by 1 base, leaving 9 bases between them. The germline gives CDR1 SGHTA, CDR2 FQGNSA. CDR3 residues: CASSSLASGNTIYF. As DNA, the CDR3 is TGTGCCAGCAGCAGCCTCGCATCTGGAAACACCATATATTTT.